The 27 T cell receptor beta chains listed next were all sequenced from one sample in a study of response to subunit inactivated influenza vaccine. In TCRdb, the RT-PCR reads were re-called with MiXCR into one record per CDR3 protein. The data show 150,000 to 200,000 distinct CDR3 sequences, 10% to 15% seen once. These data were likewise used in another study, on T cells expressing NK-cell markers. That study reports: TCR beta cDNA was made by 5'RACE template switching with UMIs.

Sequenced here: CD8+ T cells sorted from PBMCs, sampled 12 days after vaccination. These receptors all stem from a man aged 50-59 years who received an inactivated influenza vaccine.

The V gene is TRBV4-2, the J gene TRBJ2-1, with D perhaps being TRBD1 or TRBD2 (5 bases each). Trimming cost V 1 base and J 0 bases, with 13 bases left between them. Germline loops: CDR1 LGHNA, CDR2 YNFKEQ. CDR3 length equals 17 residues. The CDR3: CASSQGARGGSYNEQFF. The CDR3 DNA reads TGTGCCAGCAGCCAAGGGGCGAGGGGTGGCTCCTACAATGAGCAGTTCTTC.

The chain links TRBV6-5 to TRBJ1-2; TRBD1 is a possible D gene (6 bases). Deletions cut 4 bases from V and 6 bases from J, with 21 bases between. The CDR3 runs to 16 residues. Looked up from germline, CDR1 is MNHEY and CDR2 is SVGAGI. The CDR3 DNA is TGTGCCAGCAGTTCCCTTCCTTTACAGGGATTGGATGGCTACACCTTC. It is translated as CASSSLPLQGLDGYTF.

In this sample, this clonotype turned up a few times. The chain has TRBV6-2 or TRBV6-3 and TRBJ1-5; D remains unclear. The germline CDR1 and CDR2 sequences are MNHEY and SVGEGT. V was shortened by 0 bases and J by 2 bases, with 11 bases between the two germline ends. The CDR3 loop spans 16 amino acids. CDR3 protein: CASSYSPGEGNQPQHF. The CDR3 coding sequence is TGTGCCAGCAGTTACTCACCCGGGGAAGGCAATCAGCCCCAGCATTTT.

This clonotype was seen a handful of times. The chain carries TRBV4-2 and TRBJ2-7; 10 bases line up with TRBD1. The germline V gene has CDR1 LGHNA and CDR2 YNFKEQ. V was clipped by 2 bases and J by 2 bases; unmatched bases: 9. CDR3 length: 17 amino acids. CDR3 sequence reads: CASSQHAPGQGTYEQYF. For the CDR3, the DNA is TGTGCCAGCAGCCAACATGCTCCGGGACAGGGGACCTACGAGCAGTACTTC.

The V gene is TRBV9, the J gene TRBJ2-3, with 7 bases that match TRBD2. Germline V lookup: CDR1 SGDLS, CDR2 YYNGEE. The CDR3 is 16 residues long. The trim removed 0 bases at V and 6 bases at J, leaving 10 bases unmatched. CDR3 region: CASSVAGGSWSDTQYF. The CDR3 region has the DNA TGTGCCAGCAGCGTAGCTGGCGGGAGCTGGTCCGATACGCAGTATTTT.

J is TRBJ2-5 and V is TRBV30; the match to TRBD1 covers 7 bases. The V gene end was trimmed by 2 bases and the J gene end by 2 bases; junction bases not matched to a gene: 8. The germline V gene has CDR1 GTSNPN and CDR2 SVGIG (reference sequence). CDR3 size: 15 residues. This chain's CDR3 is CAWSQDRASQETQYF. DNA for the CDR3: TGTGCCTGGAGTCAAGACAGGGCCTCGCAAGAGACCCAGTACTTC.

A remark on this clonotype: This CDR3 is missing its conserved last phenylalanine or tryptophan, likely due to a read error. The chain couples TRBV11-2 to TRBJ1-4; weak D call: TRBD1 (6 bases). This CDR3 has 16 amino acids. Germline V gene data show CDR1 as SGHAT and CDR2 as FQNNGV. V dropped 6 bases and J dropped 1 base, with 15 bases sitting between them. The CDR3 DNA reads as TGTGCCAGCAGTCCCGGGGGCCGTGAAACTAATGAAAAACTGTTTATT. It specifies CASSPGGRETNEKLFI.

This clonotype has only a few counts. The CDR3 reads CASSYTGTSYEQYF. CDR3 bases: TGTGCCAGCAGCTATACAGGGACCTCCTACGAGCAGTACTTC. The genes are TRBV7-9 and TRBJ2-7; tentative D call: TRBD1 (6 bases). Looked up from germline, CDR1 is SEHNR and CDR2 is FQNEAQ (reference sequence). The V end was cut by 4 bases, the J end by 0 bases, with 10 bases between. The CDR3 has 14 residues.

This clonotype was seen many times. The V and J genes are TRBV12-3 or TRBV12-4 and TRBJ2-1, with TRBD2 matching over 12 bases. V shed 8 bases, J shed 5 bases, and the junction held 4 bases outside the gene matches. The CDR3 covers 14 residues. This CDR3 is CASRTSGTNNEQFF. The CDR3, as DNA: TGTGCCAGCCGGACTAGCGGGACCAACAATGAGCAGTTCTTC.

This clonotype showed up many times. The V and J genes are TRBV13 and TRBJ2-3, with 7 positions matching TRBD2. This CDR3 comprises 16 residues. V lost 1 base and J lost 4; bases outside the gene matches: 8. Germline CDR1 PRHDT, CDR2 FYEKMQ (reference sequence). CDR3 region: CASSLEMMLAADTQYF. The CDR3 DNA reads TGTGCCAGCAGCTTAGAGATGATGCTAGCGGCAGATACGCAGTATTTT.

This clonotype is categorized as medium-sized (0.01 to 0.1%). The CDR3 loop is CSGASSYEQYF. As DNA, the CDR3 is TGCAGCGGTGCAAGTTCCTACGAGCAGTACTTC. The rearrangement uses TRBV29-1 and TRBJ2-7, with D unresolved. Germline V lookup: CDR1 SQVTM, CDR2 ANQGSEA. The CDR3 covers 11 residues. Trimming shortened V by 7 bases and J by 1 base, and 8 bases separated the two germline ends.

This chain joins TRBV13 and TRBJ2-5, with 11 positions matching TRBD2. The junction had 5 bases not matched to a gene; V was cut back by 0 bases and J by 5 bases. Germline lookup yields CDR1 PRHDT and CDR2 FYEKMQ (reference sequence). The CDR3 sequence is 16 residues long. The DNA of the CDR3 is TGTGCCAGCAGCTTAGGACTAGCGGGAGCAGGGGAGACCCAGTACTTC. Protein: CASSLGLAGAGETQYF.

The chain employs TRBV10-3 and TRBJ2-7; TRBD2 might be the D (6 bases). There are 14 residues in the CDR3. V was trimmed by 5 bases and J by 3 bases, leaving 14 bases between them. From germline, CDR1 is ENHRY and CDR2 SYGVKD. The CDR3, as DNA: TGTGCCATCAGTATTAGCGGCATCCTCTACGAGCAGTACTTC. As protein: CAISISGILYEQYF.

This clonotype was seen at least ten times. The gene calls are TRBV12-3 or TRBV12-4 and TRBJ2-1; 12 bases are shared with TRBD2. The CDR3 covers 15 residues. V lost 4 bases to trimming and J lost 5 bases; unmatched junction nucleotides: 3. Here the CDR3 reads CASSSLAGGDNEQFF. The CDR3 region has the DNA TGTGCCAGCAGTTCACTAGCGGGAGGAGACAATGAGCAGTTCTTC.

The chain combines TRBV30 with TRBJ2-5, with 11 nucleotides matching TRBD2. The CDR3 has 15 amino acids. Trimming cost V 4 bases and J 2 bases; bases outside gene matches: 6. In germline, CDR1 is GTSNPN, CDR2 SVGIG (reference sequence). Here the CDR3 DNA reads TGTGCCTGGACCCTAGCGGGGGGACCTCAAGAGACCCAGTACTTC. Residues: CAWTLAGGPQETQYF.

Ten or more counts support this clonotype. The chain recombines TRBV7-9 with TRBJ2-5; 8 bases agree with TRBD1. The J segment lost 1 base and the V segment lost 3 bases, leaving 7 bases of the junction unmatched. CDR3 length: 16 amino acids. Germline CDR1 SEHNR, CDR2 FQNEAQ (reference sequence). For the CDR3, the DNA is TGTGCCAGCAGCTTTATCGGAGACAGGGGCCAAGAGACCCAGTACTTC. Translated, it gives CASSFIGDRGQETQYF. The variable domain in full, completed from reference TRBV7-9 and TRBJ2-5, reads DTGVSQNPRHKITKRGQNVTFRCDPISEHNRLYWYRQTLGQGPEFLTYFQNEAQLEKSRLLSDRFSAERPKGSFSTLEIQRTEQGDSAMYLCASSFIGDRGQETQYFGPGTRLLVL.

This clonotype has only a few counts. The rearrangement links TRBV9 to TRBJ2-7, with TRBD1 as a possible D gene (5 bases). This CDR3 is 14 amino acids long. The V end lost 0 bases, the J end lost 3 bases, and 10 bases lay between the germline ends. CDR1 and CDR2 from the germline V gene are SGDLS and YYNGEE. In nucleotides, the CDR3 is TGTGCCAGCAGCGTAGATCTCGACAGCTACGAGCAGTACTTC. As protein: CASSVDLDSYEQYF. The entire variable domain, with the rest obtained from reference TRBV9 and TRBJ2-7, is as follows: DSGVTQTPKHLITATGQRVTLRCSPRSGDLSVYWYQQSLDQGLQFLIQYYNGEERAKGNILERFSAQQFPDLHSELNLSSLELGDSALYFCASSVDLDSYEQYFGPGTRLTVT.

The J gene is TRBJ2-5, the V gene TRBV4-3; TRBD2 aligns across 10 bases. V was clipped by 0 bases and J by 5 bases; unmatched bases: 12. The CDR3 has 18 residues. CDR1 LGHNA and CDR2 YSLEER come from the germline V gene. CDR3 protein: CASSQDGGLAGAGETQYF. CDR3 sequence (DNA): TGCGCCAGCAGCCAAGATGGGGGGCTAGCGGGAGCAGGGGAGACCCAGTACTTC.

This clonotype was detected only a few times. A junction boundary mismatches the germline segment, possibly from a read error. The gene calls are TRBV6-4 and TRBJ2-3, with 7 bases that match TRBD1. There are 17 residues in the CDR3. In germline, CDR1 is MRHNA, CDR2 SNTAGT. CDR3 sequence: CASSDSEVVGGIDTQYF. The CDR3 DNA reads TGTGCCAGCAGCGACTCTGAGGTGGTAGGGGGCATAGATACGCAGTATTTT.

This clonotype was found a few times. V gene TRBV4-2 combines with J gene TRBJ2-2; the D gene is possibly TRBD1 (6 bases). Trimming removed 0 bases from V and 6 bases from J, with 20 bases in between. The germline V gene has CDR1 LGHNA and CDR2 YNFKEQ. The CDR3 is made up of 18 amino acids. The CDR3 reads CASSQDTQSYRAAGELFF. CDR3 nucleotides: TGTGCCAGCAGCCAAGATACCCAATCTTACAGGGCAGCCGGGGAGCTGTTTTTT.

This chain joins TRBV6-7 and TRBJ2-3, with a tentative D call TRBD2 (5 bases). TRBV6-7 is sorted into the ORF group, with uncertain function. The CDR3 covers 16 residues. Between the trimmed V and J ends, which lost 5 bases and 2 bases, there was a span of 17 bases. CDR3 sequence: CASSEDPSRYTDTQYF. CDR3 sequence (DNA): TGTGCCAGCAGTGAGGATCCTAGCCGATACACAGATACGCAGTATTTT.

This chain uses TRBV12-3 or TRBV12-4 with TRBJ1-1; D remains unclear. The CDR3 extends over 14 amino acids. Trimming removed 2 bases at V and 1 base at J, with 8 bases between. The DNA for the CDR3 is TGTGCCAGCAGTTTAAGAGTTACGAACACTGAAGCTTTCTTT. This translates into CASSLRVTNTEAFF.

The chain employs TRBV6-1 and TRBJ2-1; 7 bases align to TRBD2. Germline CDR1 MNHNS, CDR2 SASEGT. The CDR3 contains 16 residues. V shed 6 bases and J 5 bases; nucleotides not matched to a gene: 13. The DNA of the CDR3 is TGTGCCAGCAGAATATCAGCGGGACCCCCTAACAATGAGCAGTTCTTC. Protein sequence: CASRISAGPPNNEQFF.

V and J are TRBV9 and TRBJ1-3; maybe TRBD1 (6 bases). Germline V gene sequence: CDR1 SGDLS, CDR2 YYNGEE. V shed 0 bases and J shed 0 bases, with 13 bases lying between them. The CDR3 covers 17 residues. As DNA, the CDR3 is TGTGCCAGCAGCGTAGGAGGGGGGTCTGACTCTGGAAACACCATATATTTT. Translating gives CASSVGGGSDSGNTIYF.

V is TRBV12-3 or TRBV12-4 and J is TRBJ2-1; no clear D. The CDR3 has 13 residues. V lost 7 bases and J 9 bases, leaving 16 bases between the germline ends. The CDR3 DNA is TGTGCCAGCAACCGGGCCGTTCGTAGTGAGCAGTTCTTC. Translated, it gives CASNRAVRSEQFF.

V is TRBV15 and J is TRBJ2-7; D not certain. The CDR3 has 13 amino acids. Germline CDR1 and CDR2: LNHNV and YYDKDF (reference sequence). With 5 bases removed from V and 1 base from J, the gap between germline ends came to 9 bases. Here the CDR3 DNA reads TGTGCCACCAGCGAGCTGGGGTCCTACGAGCAGTACTTC. This encodes CATSELGSYEQYF.

The J gene is TRBJ1-1, the V gene TRBV6-5; a weak D match, TRBD1 (5 bases). The CDR3 contains 14 residues. The germline gives CDR1 MNHEY, CDR2 SVGAGI. V gave up 5 bases and J gave up 1 base, with 11 bases separating them. CDR3 in DNA: TGTGCCAGCAGTACTGACGGGACGAACACTGAAGCTTTCTTT. The encoded protein is CASSTDGTNTEAFF.